The clone carrying this T cell receptor beta chain was detected many times. The antigen is not known. The V and J ends lost 2 bases and 0 bases respectively, with 6 bases between them. The CDR3 consists of 15 residues. CDR1 and CDR2 (germline): SGHDT, YYEEEE. Unique molecular identifiers were built into the TCRbeta library. TCRdb processed the PCR reads anew with MiXCR; each CDR3 protein has one entry. Of roughly 670,000 distinct CDR3 sequences in the sample, over 10% were seen once. This record belongs to a study of T-cell reconstitution after alpha-beta-depleted transplantation in children. Findings and caveats of the study: Surviving recipient T cells and thymic progenitors accounted for the high day-60 TCRbeta diversity observed in some patients. Once a year had passed after transplant, T-cell counts and diversity came mostly from newly produced T cells.

The sample in question was PBMCs, obtained before TCRalphabeta/CD19-depleted stem cell transplant. The chain links TRBV5-6 to TRBJ2-6; D not resolved. The source of this sequence is a girl aged 2-10 years with congenital amegakaryocytic thrombocytopenia, due to receive a stem cell transplant. CDR3 loop: CASSFDVSGANVLTF. For the CDR3, the DNA is TGTGCCAGCAGCTTTGACGTCTCTGGGGCCAACGTCCTGACTTTC. The complete variable domain, with remaining parts taken from reference TRBV5-6 and TRBJ2-6, reads DAGVTQSPTHLIKTRGQQVTLRCSPKSGHDTVSWYQQALGQGPQFIFQYYEEEERQRGNFPDRFSGHQFPNYSSELNVNALLLGDSALYLCASSFDVSGANVLTFGAGSRLTVL.